These 3 T cell receptor beta chains came from one sample sequenced in a study of control samples from healthy donors and cancer patients. Generated by immunoSEQ multiplex PCR, the TCRdb table keeps only in-frame clones and is missing some. The sample lists about 170,000 clones, 94% seen once, with 1.2% to 1.5% in the top ten. The sample consisted of blood. All receptors come from a young woman in good health.

This chain joins TRBV7-6 and TRBJ1-2; D is ambiguous. There are 15 residues in the CDR3. CDR1 is SGHVS, CDR2 FNYEAQ, per germline. Trimming took 5 bases from V and 4 from J, leaving 17 bases between them. DNA for the CDR3: TGTGCCAGCAGCCCCGCTATTGAGGGTGTCTATGGCTACACCTTC. Translation gives CASSPAIEGVYGYTF.

The genes are TRBV6-2 or TRBV6-3 and TRBJ2-7; D is possibly TRBD1 or TRBD2 (5 bases each). The ends were cut back, 5 bases at V and 6 bases at J, with 14 bases in the middle. This CDR3 region has 13 residues. Germline values: CDR1 MNHEY, CDR2 SVGEGT. This CDR3 reads CASSPGTAREQYF. CDR3 in DNA: TGTGCCAGCAGTCCCGGGACGGCGCGCGAGCAGTACTTC.

Only one count was recorded for this clone. The chain recombines TRBV15 with TRBJ2-5; 8 nucleotides line up with TRBD1. V was clipped by 5 bases and J by 10 bases; unmatched bases: 12. The length of the CDR3 is 14 residues. Germline V gene data show CDR1 as LNHNV and CDR2 as YYDKDF (reference sequence). In DNA form, the CDR3 reads TGTGCCACCAGCGTAGAACAGGGGGTGGGTCACCAGTACTTC. Its protein is CATSVEQGVGHQYF.